This TCR beta chain was sequenced in a study of blood T cells in healthy people across ages. The CDR3 has 16 residues. PBMCs were isolated at a quantity of at least 7 million per sample. There were at least 5.5 micrograms of total RNA extracted from every sample. Together with a sample-barcoded 5' primer, a J-beta primer mix was included in a second PCR lasting about 7 to 12 cycles. Every cDNA molecule bore a tag from a template-switch adaptor containing 12 random nucleotides. TCRdb reprocessed the 5' RACE reads via MiXCR and lists one record per CDR3 protein. Among under 800,000 distinct CDR3 sequences, roughly 43% were seen once, and the ten largest hold around a fifth.

The chain employs TRBV21-1 and TRBJ2-5; the D call in the table, TRBD1, was not verified against the DNA. TRBV21-1 is flagged as a pseudogene. Sequenced input: blood. This clonotype originated in a woman aged 60-70 years in good health. This chain's CDR3 is CASSKGLPGQGTAQYF. In nucleotides, the CDR3 is TGTGCCAGCAGCAAAGGGTTACCGGGACAGGGGACGGCCCAGTACTTC.